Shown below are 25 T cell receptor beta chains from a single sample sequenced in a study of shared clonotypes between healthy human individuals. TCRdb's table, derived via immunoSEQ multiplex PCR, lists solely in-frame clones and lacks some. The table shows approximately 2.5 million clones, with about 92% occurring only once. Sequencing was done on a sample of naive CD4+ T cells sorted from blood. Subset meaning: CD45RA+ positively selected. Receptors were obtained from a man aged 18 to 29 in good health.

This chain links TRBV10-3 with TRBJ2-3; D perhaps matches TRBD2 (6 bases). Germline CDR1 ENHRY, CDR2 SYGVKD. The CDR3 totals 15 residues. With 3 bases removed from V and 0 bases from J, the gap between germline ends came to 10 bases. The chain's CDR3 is CAISDGGVSTDTQYF. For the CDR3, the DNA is TGTGCCATCAGTGACGGGGGAGTGAGCACAGATACGCAGTATTTT.

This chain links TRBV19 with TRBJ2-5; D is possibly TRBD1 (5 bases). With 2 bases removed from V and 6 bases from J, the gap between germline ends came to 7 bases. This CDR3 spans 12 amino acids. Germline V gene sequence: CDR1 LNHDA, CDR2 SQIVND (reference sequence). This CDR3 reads CASSITGQTQYF. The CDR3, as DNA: TGTGCCAGTAGTATAACAGGCCAGACCCAGTACTTC.

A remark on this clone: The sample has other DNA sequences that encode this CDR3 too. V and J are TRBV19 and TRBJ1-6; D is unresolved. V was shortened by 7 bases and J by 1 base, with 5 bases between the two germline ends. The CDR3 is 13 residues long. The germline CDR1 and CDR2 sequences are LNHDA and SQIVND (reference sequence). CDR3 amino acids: CASTPSYNSPLHF. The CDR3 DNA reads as TGTGCCAGTACTCCGTCCTATAATTCACCCCTCCACTTT.

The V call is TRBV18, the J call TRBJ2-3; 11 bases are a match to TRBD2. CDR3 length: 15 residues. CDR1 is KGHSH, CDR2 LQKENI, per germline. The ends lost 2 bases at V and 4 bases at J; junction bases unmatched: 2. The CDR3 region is CASSPGTSGSDTQYF. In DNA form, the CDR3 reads TGTGCCAGCTCACCAGGGACTAGCGGATCAGATACGCAGTATTTT.

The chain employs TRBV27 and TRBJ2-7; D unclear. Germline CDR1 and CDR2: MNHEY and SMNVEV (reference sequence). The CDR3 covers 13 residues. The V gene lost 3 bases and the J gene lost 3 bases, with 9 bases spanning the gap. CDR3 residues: CASSFSRFYEQYF. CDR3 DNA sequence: TGTGCCAGCAGTTTCTCCAGGTTCTACGAGCAGTACTTC.

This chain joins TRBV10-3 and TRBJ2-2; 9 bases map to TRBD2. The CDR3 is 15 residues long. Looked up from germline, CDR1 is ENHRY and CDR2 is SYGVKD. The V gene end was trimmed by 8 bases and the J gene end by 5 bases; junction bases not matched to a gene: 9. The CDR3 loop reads CAISASGVGTGELFF. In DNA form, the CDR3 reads TGTGCCATCTCGGCTAGCGGGGTTGGTACCGGGGAGCTGTTTTTT.

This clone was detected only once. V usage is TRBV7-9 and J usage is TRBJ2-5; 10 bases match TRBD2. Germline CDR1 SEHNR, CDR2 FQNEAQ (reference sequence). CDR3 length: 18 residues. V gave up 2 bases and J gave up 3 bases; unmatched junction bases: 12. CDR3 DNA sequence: TGTGCCAGCAGCTTATTTCTTCTAGCGGGGGACAATAAAGAGACCCAGTACTTC. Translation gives CASSLFLLAGDNKETQYF.

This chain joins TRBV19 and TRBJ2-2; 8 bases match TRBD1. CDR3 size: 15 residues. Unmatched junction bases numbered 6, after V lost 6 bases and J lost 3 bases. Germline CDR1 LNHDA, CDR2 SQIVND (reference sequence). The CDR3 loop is CASSGQGWDTGELFF. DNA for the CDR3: TGTGCCAGTAGCGGACAGGGTTGGGACACCGGGGAGCTGTTTTTT.

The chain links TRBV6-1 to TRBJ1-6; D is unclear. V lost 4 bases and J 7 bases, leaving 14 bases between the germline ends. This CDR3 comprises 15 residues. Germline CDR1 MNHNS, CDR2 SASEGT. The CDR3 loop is CASSVGGGRNSPLHF. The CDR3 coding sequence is TGTGCCAGCAGTGTCGGAGGAGGGCGCAATTCACCCCTCCACTTT.

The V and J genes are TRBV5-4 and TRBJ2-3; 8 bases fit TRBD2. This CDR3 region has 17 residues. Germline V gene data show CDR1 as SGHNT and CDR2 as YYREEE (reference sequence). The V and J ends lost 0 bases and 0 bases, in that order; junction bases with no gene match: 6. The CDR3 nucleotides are TGTGCCAGCAGCTTGGAGATTAGCGGGGTTAGCACAGATACGCAGTATTTT. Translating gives CASSLEISGVSTDTQYF. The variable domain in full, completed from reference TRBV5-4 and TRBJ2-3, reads ETGVTQSPTHLIKTRGQQVTLRCSSQSGHNTVSWYQQALGQGPQFIFQYYREEENGRGNFPPRFSGLQFPNYSSELNVNALELDDSALYLCASSLEISGVSTDTQYFGPGTRLTVL.

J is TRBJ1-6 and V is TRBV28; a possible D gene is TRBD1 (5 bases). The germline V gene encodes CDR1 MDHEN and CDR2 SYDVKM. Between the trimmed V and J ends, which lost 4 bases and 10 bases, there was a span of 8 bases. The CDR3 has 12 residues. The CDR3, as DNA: TGTGCCAGCAGTTCGCAGGGATCACCCCTCCACTTT. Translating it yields CASSSQGSPLHF.

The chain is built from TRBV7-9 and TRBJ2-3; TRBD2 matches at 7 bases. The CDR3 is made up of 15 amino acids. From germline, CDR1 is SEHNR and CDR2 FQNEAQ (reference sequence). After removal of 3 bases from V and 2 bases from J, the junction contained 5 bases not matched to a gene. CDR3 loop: CASSFGGGSTDTQYF. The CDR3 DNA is TGTGCCAGCAGCTTTGGGGGAGGGTCCACAGATACGCAGTATTTT.

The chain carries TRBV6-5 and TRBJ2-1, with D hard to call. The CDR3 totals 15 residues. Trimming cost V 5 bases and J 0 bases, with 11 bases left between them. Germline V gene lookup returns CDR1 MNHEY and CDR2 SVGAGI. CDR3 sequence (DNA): TGTGCCAGCAGTGTGGACCGCAGCTCCTACAATGAGCAGTTCTTC. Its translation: CASSVDRSSYNEQFF.

The DNA for the CDR3 is TGTGCCAGCAGCTTAGAACAGGGGATCTCCTACGAGCAGTACTTC. As protein: CASSLEQGISYEQYF. The chain recombines TRBV7-8 with TRBJ2-7; 7 nucleotides agree with TRBD1. CDR1 and CDR2 (germline): SGHVS, FQNEAQ. With 1 base clipped from V and 0 bases from J, the junction kept 3 bases outside the gene matches. The CDR3 sequence is 15 residues long.

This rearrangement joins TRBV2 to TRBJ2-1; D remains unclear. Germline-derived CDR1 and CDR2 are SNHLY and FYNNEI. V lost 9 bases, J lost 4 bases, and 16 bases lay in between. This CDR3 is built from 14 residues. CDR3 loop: CASTDDPLYNEQFF. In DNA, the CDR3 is TGTGCCAGTACGGACGACCCCCTATACAATGAGCAGTTCTTC. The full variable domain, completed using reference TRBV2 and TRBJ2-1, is EPEVTQTPSHQVTQMGQEVILRCVPISNHLYFYWYRQILGQKVEFLVSFYNNEISEKSEIFDDQFSVERPDGSNFTLKIRSTKLEDSAMYFCASTDDPLYNEQFFGPGTRLTVL.

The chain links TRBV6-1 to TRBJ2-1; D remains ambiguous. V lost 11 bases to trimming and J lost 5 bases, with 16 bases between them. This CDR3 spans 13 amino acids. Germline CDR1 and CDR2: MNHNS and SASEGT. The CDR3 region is CAVLRLSDNEQFF. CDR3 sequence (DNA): TGTGCCGTATTGCGGCTTTCCGACAATGAGCAGTTCTTC.

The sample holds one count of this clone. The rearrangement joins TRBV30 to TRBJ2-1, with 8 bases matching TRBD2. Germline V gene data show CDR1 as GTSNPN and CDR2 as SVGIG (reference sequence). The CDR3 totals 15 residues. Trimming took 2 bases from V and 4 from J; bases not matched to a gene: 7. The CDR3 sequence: CAWSPGLVGYNEQFF. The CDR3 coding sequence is TGTGCCTGGAGTCCGGGACTAGTGGGATACAATGAGCAGTTCTTC.

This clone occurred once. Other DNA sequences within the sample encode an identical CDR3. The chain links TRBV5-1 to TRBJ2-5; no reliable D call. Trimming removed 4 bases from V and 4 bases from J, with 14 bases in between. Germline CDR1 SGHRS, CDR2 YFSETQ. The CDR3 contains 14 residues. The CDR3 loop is CASSLGPGGETQYF. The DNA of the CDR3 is TGCGCCAGCAGCCTCGGACCCGGCGGAGAGACCCAGTACTTC.

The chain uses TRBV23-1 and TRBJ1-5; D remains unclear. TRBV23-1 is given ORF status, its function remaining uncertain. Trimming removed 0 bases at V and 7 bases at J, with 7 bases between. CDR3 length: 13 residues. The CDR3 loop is CASSQSPSQPQHF. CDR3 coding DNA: TGCGCCAGCAGTCAATCACCCAGCCAGCCCCAGCATTTT.

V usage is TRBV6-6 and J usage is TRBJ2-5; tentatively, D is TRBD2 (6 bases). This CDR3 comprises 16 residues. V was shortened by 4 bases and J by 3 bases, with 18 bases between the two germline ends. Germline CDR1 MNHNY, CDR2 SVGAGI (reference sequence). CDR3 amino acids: CASSSPTGRGKETQYF. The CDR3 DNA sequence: TGTGCCAGCAGTTCCCCGACCGGACGGGGGAAAGAGACCCAGTACTTC.

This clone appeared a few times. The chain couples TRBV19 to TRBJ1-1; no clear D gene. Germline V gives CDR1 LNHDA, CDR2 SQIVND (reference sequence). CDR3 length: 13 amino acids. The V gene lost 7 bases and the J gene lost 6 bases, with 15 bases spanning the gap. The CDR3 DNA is TGTGCCAGTACCCCTATCGAGGGTTCTGAAGCTTTCTTT. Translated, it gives CASTPIEGSEAFF.

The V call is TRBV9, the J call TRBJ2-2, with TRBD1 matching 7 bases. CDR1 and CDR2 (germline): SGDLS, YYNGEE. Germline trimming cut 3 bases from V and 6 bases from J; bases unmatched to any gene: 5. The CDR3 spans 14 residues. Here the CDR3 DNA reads TGTGCCAGCAGCGGACGGACAGGACCCGGGGAGCTGTTTTTT. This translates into CASSGRTGPGELFF.

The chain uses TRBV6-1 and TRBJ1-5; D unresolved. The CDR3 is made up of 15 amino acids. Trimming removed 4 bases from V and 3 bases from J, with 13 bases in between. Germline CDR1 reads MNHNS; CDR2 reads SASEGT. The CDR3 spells CASSALQGFNQPQHF. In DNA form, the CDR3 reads TGTGCCAGCAGTGCGCTCCAAGGGTTCAATCAGCCCCAGCATTTT.

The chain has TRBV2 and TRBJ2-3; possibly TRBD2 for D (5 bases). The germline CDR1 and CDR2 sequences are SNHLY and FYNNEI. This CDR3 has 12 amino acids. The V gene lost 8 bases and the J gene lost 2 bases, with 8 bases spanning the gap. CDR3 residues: CASGSDTDTQYF. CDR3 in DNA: TGTGCCAGCGGGAGCGACACAGATACGCAGTATTTT.

The CDR3 reads CASSQSGNQPQHF. The CDR3 region has the DNA TGTGCCAGCAGTCAGTCTGGCAATCAGCCCCAGCATTTT. The gene calls are TRBV6-5 and TRBJ1-5, with unresolved D. CDR3 length equals 13 residues. Germline values: CDR1 MNHEY, CDR2 SVGAGI. V was shortened by 5 bases and J by 2 bases, with 7 bases between the two germline ends.